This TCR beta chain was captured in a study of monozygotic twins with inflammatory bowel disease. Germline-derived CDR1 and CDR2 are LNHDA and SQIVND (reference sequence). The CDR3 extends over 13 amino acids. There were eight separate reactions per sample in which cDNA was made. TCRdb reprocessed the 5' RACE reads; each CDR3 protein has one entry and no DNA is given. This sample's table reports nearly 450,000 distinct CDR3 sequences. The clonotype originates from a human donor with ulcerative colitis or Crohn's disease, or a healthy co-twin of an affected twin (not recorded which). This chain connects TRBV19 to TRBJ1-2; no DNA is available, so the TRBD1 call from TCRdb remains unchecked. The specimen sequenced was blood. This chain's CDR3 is CASSGQGPYGYTF.